The rows below give T cell receptor beta chains drawn from one sample of a study of blood T cell repertoires in COVID-19. Sequencing was performed with immunoSEQ multiplex PCR; in TCRdb, only in-frame clones are kept and a portion is missing. Among approximately 220,000 clones listed, roughly 86% were seen once. The sequenced sample consisted of peripheral blood. The origin of the receptors is a man aged 60-69 years with acute or convalescent COVID-19. CDR3s include the opening cysteine and the closing phenylalanine or tryptophan. A D gene is named only where the DNA matches it firmly. Clone size is stated in some rows and not others, as once, few, many or a class when expanded.

clone size: .
V gene: TRBV19
D gene: TRBD1
J gene: TRBJ1-1
CDR3 protein: CASSTGQGTPEAFF
CDR3 DNA: TGTGCCAGTAGCACCGGACAGGGGACTCCCGAAGCTTTCTTT

clone size: .
V gene: TRBV3-1/TRBV3-2
D gene: TRBD1
J gene: TRBJ2-7
CDR3 protein: CASSQEQGALYEQYF
CDR3 DNA: TGTGCCAGCAGCCAAGAACAGGGGGCCCTCTACGAGCAGTACTTC

clone size: .
V gene: TRBV5-1
D gene: TRBD1
J gene: TRBJ1-5
CDR3 protein: CASSLGDRGNQPQHF
CDR3 DNA: TGCGCCAGCAGCTTGGGGGACAGGGGCAATCAGCCCCAGCATTTT

clone size: .
V gene: TRBV20-1
D gene: TRBD1
J gene: TRBJ1-1
CDR3 protein: CSASEGGFMDTEAFF
CDR3 DNA: TGCAGTGCTAGTGAAGGGGGCTTTATGGACACTGAAGCTTTCTTT

clone size: once
V gene: TRBV3-1/TRBV3-2
D gene: TRBD1
J gene: TRBJ2-1
CDR3 protein: CASSADRGRYNEQFF
CDR3 DNA: TGTGCCAGCAGCGCAGACAGGGGGCGATACAATGAGCAGTTCTTC

clone size: once
V gene: TRBV11-3
D gene: TRBD2
J gene: TRBJ2-1
CDR3 protein: CASSLTSGGSYNEQFF
CDR3 DNA: TGTGCCAGCAGCTTGACTAGCGGGGGCTCCTACAATGAGCAGTTCTTC

clone size: .
V gene: TRBV30
D gene: .
J gene: TRBJ2-2
CDR3 protein: CALGQGPTGELFF
CDR3 DNA: TGTGCCCTAGGGCAGGGCCCCACCGGGGAGCTGTTTTTT

clone size: .
V gene: TRBV2
D gene: TRBD1
J gene: TRBJ1-6
CDR3 protein: CASRTTGGDSPLHF
CDR3 DNA: TGTGCCAGCCGAACGACAGGGGGCGATTCACCCCTCCACTTT

clone size: few
V gene: TRBV29-1
D gene: TRBD2
J gene: TRBJ2-7
CDR3 protein: CSVEGLAGSYEQYF
CDR3 DNA: TGCAGCGTTGAGGGACTAGCGGGCTCCTACGAGCAGTACTTC

clone size: .
V gene: TRBV5-1
D gene: TRBD1
J gene: TRBJ2-1
CDR3 protein: CASSRGQVTYNEQFF
CDR3 DNA: TGCGCCAGCAGCCGGGGACAGGTCACCTACAATGAGCAGTTCTTC

clone size: .
V gene: TRBV18
D gene: .
J gene: TRBJ2-3
CDR3 protein: CASSWAGRVDTQYF
CDR3 DNA: TGTGCCAGCTCATGGGCCGGGAGAGTGGATACGCAGTATTTT

clone size: .
V gene: TRBV7-9
D gene: TRBD1
J gene: TRBJ1-1
CDR3 protein: CASSLDVVRGQNTEAFF
CDR3 DNA: TGTGCCAGCAGCTTAGACGTGGTCAGGGGGCAGAACACTGAAGCTTTCTTT

clone size: .
V gene: TRBV5-4
D gene: TRBD2
J gene: TRBJ2-7
CDR3 protein: CASSTGLAGGPEQYF
CDR3 DNA: TGTGCCAGCAGCACGGGACTAGCGGGGGGGCCTGAGCAGTACTTC

clone size: .
V gene: TRBV15
D gene: TRBD2
J gene: TRBJ2-3
CDR3 protein: CATSRRGLAGPDTQYF
CDR3 DNA: TGTGCCACCAGCAGGAGGGGGCTAGCGGGGCCAGATACGCAGTATTTT

clone size: .
V gene: TRBV7-8
D gene: TRBD2
J gene: TRBJ2-3
CDR3 protein: CASSLAWRGGTDTQYF
CDR3 DNA: TGTGCCAGCAGCTTAGCGTGGCGGGGGGGGACAGATACGCAGTATTTT

clone size: .
V gene: TRBV24-1
D gene: TRBD1
J gene: TRBJ2-1
CDR3 protein: CATSGTGGRNEQFF
CDR3 DNA: TGTGCCACCAGTGGGACAGGGGGTAGAAATGAGCAGTTCTTC

clone size: .
V gene: TRBV6-2/TRBV6-3
D gene: TRBD1
J gene: TRBJ2-7
CDR3 protein: CASSYEQGEAYEQYF
CDR3 DNA: TGTGCCAGCAGTTACGAACAGGGGGAGGCCTACGAGCAGTACTTC

clone size: .
V gene: TRBV13
D gene: .
J gene: TRBJ2-7
CDR3 protein: CASSSEGQTSYEQYF
CDR3 DNA: TGTGCCAGCAGCTCGGAGGGGCAAACCTCCTACGAGCAGTACTTC

clone size: .
V gene: TRBV13
D gene: TRBD1
J gene: TRBJ2-7
CDR3 protein: CASSGPGQGGSSYEQYF
CDR3 DNA: TGTGCCAGCAGCGGCCCGGGACAGGGGGGTAGTTCCTACGAGCAGTACTTC

clone size: .
V gene: TRBV29-1
D gene: TRBD1
J gene: TRBJ1-4
CDR3 protein: CSVEGTGHNEKLFF
CDR3 DNA: TGCAGCGTTGAAGGGACAGGACATAATGAAAAACTGTTTTTT

clone size: .
V gene: TRBV7-3
D gene: .
J gene: TRBJ1-1
CDR3 protein: CASSPTSTVNTEAFF
CDR3 DNA: TGTGCCAGCAGCCCTACTTCGACAGTGAACACTGAAGCTTTCTTT

clone size: once
V gene: TRBV6-6
D gene: TRBD1
J gene: TRBJ1-2
CDR3 protein: CASSYGGRTGGGGYTF
CDR3 DNA: TGTGCCAGCAGTTACGGGGGTCGGACAGGGGGCGGTGGCTACACCTTC

clone size: .
V gene: TRBV7-3
D gene: TRBD1
J gene: TRBJ2-2
CDR3 protein: CASSLVRAGGNTGELFF
CDR3 DNA: TGTGCCAGCAGCCTGGTACGGGCAGGGGGCAACACCGGGGAGCTGTTTTTT

clone size: few
V gene: TRBV28
D gene: .
J gene: TRBJ1-2
CDR3 protein: CASSLFDSYGYTF
CDR3 DNA: TGTGCCAGCAGTTTATTCGACAGCTATGGCTACACCTTC

clone size: .
V gene: TRBV7-2
D gene: .
J gene: TRBJ1-1
CDR3 protein: CASSLDLGYAMNTEAFF
CDR3 DNA: TGTGCCAGCAGCTTAGACCTCGGTTATGCCATGAACACTGAAGCTTTCTTT

clone size: .
V gene: TRBV24-1
D gene: .
J gene: TRBJ1-4
CDR3 protein: CATSDCLGRREKLFF
CDR3 DNA: TGTGCCACCAGTGATTGTCTGGGGCGCAGGGAAAAACTGTTTTTT

clone size: once
V gene: TRBV7-9
D gene: .
J gene: TRBJ1-4
CDR3 protein: CASSLGGQSNEKLFF
CDR3 DNA: TGTGCCAGCAGCTTAGGTGGACAGTCAAATGAAAAACTGTTTTTT

clone size: .
V gene: TRBV27
D gene: TRBD1
J gene: TRBJ1-5
CDR3 protein: CASRRGDRGHQPQHF
CDR3 DNA: TGTGCCAGCAGGCGGGGGGACAGGGGGCATCAGCCCCAGCATTTT

clone size: .
V gene: TRBV4-3
D gene: .
J gene: TRBJ1-3
CDR3 protein: CASSQEGGGGNTIYF
CDR3 DNA: TGCGCCAGCAGCCAAGAGGGAGGGGGTGGAAACACCATATATTTT

clone size: .
V gene: TRBV4-1
D gene: TRBD1
J gene: TRBJ2-7
CDR3 protein: CASSQAFPSTGGSEQYF
CDR3 DNA: TGCGCCAGCAGCCAAGCCTTCCCCTCGACAGGGGGTAGCGAGCAGTACTTC

clone size: .
V gene: TRBV12-5
D gene: .
J gene: TRBJ1-1
CDR3 protein: CASGLAVQDEAFF
CDR3 DNA: TGTGCTAGTGGTTTGGCCGTACAGGATGAAGCTTTCTTT

clone size: .
V gene: TRBV28
D gene: TRBD1
J gene: TRBJ1-4
CDR3 protein: CASSLWAGTGSNEKLFF
CDR3 DNA: TGTGCCAGCAGTTTATGGGCGGGGACAGGGTCCAATGAAAAACTGTTTTTT

clone size: .
V gene: TRBV6-1
D gene: TRBD1
J gene: TRBJ2-7
CDR3 protein: CASSESGGRYEQYF
CDR3 DNA: TGTGCCAGCAGTGAGTCAGGGGGCAGGTACGAGCAGTACTTC

clone size: .
V gene: TRBV12-5
D gene: TRBD1
J gene: TRBJ2-5
CDR3 protein: CASAPSGTGSAQYF
CDR3 DNA: TGTGCTAGTGCCCCGTCTGGGACAGGGTCCGCCCAGTACTTC

clone size: once
V gene: TRBV7-2
D gene: .
J gene: TRBJ2-7
CDR3 protein: CASSISGTTYEQYF
CDR3 DNA: TGTGCCAGCAGCATATCCGGGACAACATACGAGCAGTACTTC

clone size: few
V gene: TRBV19
D gene: .
J gene: TRBJ1-1
CDR3 protein: CASSIDRSGNTEAFF
CDR3 DNA: TGTGCCAGTAGTATAGATCGGTCAGGGAACACTGAAGCTTTCTTT

clone size: .
V gene: TRBV5-1
D gene: TRBD1
J gene: TRBJ1-6
CDR3 protein: CASGTGGNSPLHF
CDR3 DNA: TGCGCCTCCGGGACAGGGGGTAATTCACCCCTCCACTTT

clone size: .
V gene: TRBV6-4
D gene: .
J gene: TRBJ1-6
CDR3 protein: CASSWDYSSPLHF
CDR3 DNA: TGTGCCAGCAGCTGGGACTATAGTTCACCCCTCCACTTT

clone size: .
V gene: TRBV6-6
D gene: TRBD1
J gene: TRBJ1-3
CDR3 protein: CASSREGGTGSNGNTIYF
CDR3 DNA: TGTGCCAGCAGCCGAGAAGGGGGGACAGGGTCTAACGGAAACACCATATATTTT

clone size: .
V gene: TRBV24-1
D gene: TRBD2
J gene: TRBJ2-3
CDR3 protein: CATSPSGGGTDTQYF
CDR3 DNA: TGTGCCACCAGTCCCAGCGGGGGGGGCACAGATACGCAGTATTTT

clone size: .
V gene: TRBV7-9
D gene: .
J gene: TRBJ2-7
CDR3 protein: CASSFGGPYEQYF
CDR3 DNA: TGTGCCAGCAGCTTTGGGGGCCCCTACGAGCAGTACTTC

clone size: many
V gene: TRBV7-9
D gene: .
J gene: TRBJ2-7
CDR3 protein: CASSPLQGIHYEQYF
CDR3 DNA: TGTGCCAGCAGCCCACTACAGGGTATACACTACGAGCAGTACTTC

clone size: .
V gene: TRBV6-5
D gene: .
J gene: TRBJ2-1
CDR3 protein: CASSYTGTLNWQFF
CDR3 DNA: TGTGCCAGCAGTTACACCGGGACATTAAACTGGCAGTTCTTC

clone size: .
V gene: TRBV5-4
D gene: .
J gene: TRBJ2-7
CDR3 protein: CASTGGRNPTYEQYF
CDR3 DNA: TGTGCCAGCACCGGAGGACGGAACCCAACCTACGAGCAGTACTTC

clone size: .
V gene: TRBV4-1
D gene: .
J gene: TRBJ1-6
CDR3 protein: CASSQDLRGHSPLHF
CDR3 DNA: TGCGCCAGCAGCCAAGATCTCAGGGGTCATTCACCCCTCCACTTT

clone size: .
V gene: TRBV30
D gene: .
J gene: TRBJ2-7
CDR3 protein: CAWSVWGDEQYF
CDR3 DNA: TGTGCCTGGAGTGTGTGGGGCGACGAGCAGTACTTC

clone size: .
V gene: TRBV2
D gene: .
J gene: TRBJ1-5
CDR3 protein: CASSYSGVSGNQPQHF
CDR3 DNA: TGTGCCAGCAGCTACTCGGGGGTGTCAGGCAATCAGCCCCAGCATTTT

clone size: .
V gene: TRBV27
D gene: TRBD1
J gene: TRBJ2-7
CDR3 protein: CASSSLQGAYEQYF
CDR3 DNA: TGTGCCAGCAGTTCCTTACAGGGGGCCTACGAGCAGTACTTC

clone size: .
V gene: TRBV7-3
D gene: .
J gene: TRBJ1-2
CDR3 protein: CASSSSQYYGYTF
CDR3 DNA: TGTGCCAGCAGCTCGTCTCAGTACTATGGCTACACCTTC

clone size: few
V gene: TRBV5-8
D gene: TRBD1
J gene: TRBJ1-1
CDR3 protein: CASTRTGRENTEAFF
CDR3 DNA: TGTGCCAGCACCCGGACAGGGAGAGAGAACACTGAAGCTTTCTTT

clone size: .
V gene: TRBV18
D gene: .
J gene: TRBJ2-7
CDR3 protein: CASSRGTASYEQYF
CDR3 DNA: TGTGCCAGCTCACGGGGGACTGCCTCTTACGAGCAGTACTTC

clone size: .
V gene: TRBV7-2
D gene: .
J gene: TRBJ1-6
CDR3 protein: CASSSRHHNSPLHF
CDR3 DNA: TGTGCCAGCAGCTCCCGACACCATAATTCACCCCTCCACTTT